This T cell receptor (beta chain) was recovered during a study of CD8+ T cells in alopecia areata. Overall study results and limits: Researchers report lesional scalp, most notably alopecia totalis/universalis, outstripped normal scalp in clonality.

RNA extraction and reverse transcription yielded cDNA as sequencing template. Clones were sequenced by immunoSEQ multiplex PCR, and TCRdb holds only the in-frame ones, with some missing. The data show about 150,000 clones, around 47% seen once. Germline-derived CDR1 and CDR2 are SNHLY and FYNNEI. The CDR3 is made up of 14 amino acids. V lost 2 bases to trimming and J lost 5 bases, with 10 bases between them. This clone was counted only a few times. Its antigen is as yet unknown. The chain recombines TRBV2 with TRBJ2-1, with D hard to call. This clonotype was obtained from a human donor with alopecia areata. Sequencing was done on a sample of CD4+ T cells sorted from blood. DNA of the CDR3: TGTGCCAGCAGTGAACTCCGAAAAGACAATGAGCAGTTCTTC. Translating it yields CASSELRKDNEQFF. Full variable domain (missing parts from reference TRBV2 and TRBJ2-1): EPEVTQTPSHQVTQMGQEVILRCVPISNHLYFYWYRQILGQKVEFLVSFYNNEISEKSEIFDDQFSVERPDGSNFTLKIRSTKLEDSAMYFCASSELRKDNEQFFGPGTRLTVL.